Listed below are T cell receptor beta chains from one sample, sequenced in a study of blood T cell repertoires in COVID-19. Assay: immunoSEQ multiplex PCR; the TCRdb copy retains only in-frame clones and omits some. The sample shows some 290,000 clones, roughly 83% of them seen only once. Sequenced sample: peripheral blood. The receptors were gathered from a man aged 55 to 70 who had recovered from COVID-19. The CDR3 runs from the conserved cysteine through the conserved F or W. Fields, in order: clone size, D gene, J gene, V gene, CDR3 DNA, CDR3 protein. D genes are given only for firm matches. Clone size appears in some rows only: once, few, many, or a class for an expanded clone.

clone size: -; D gene: TRBD1; J gene: TRBJ1-6; V gene: TRBV19; CDR3 DNA: TGTGCCAGTAGTACCCGGACAGGGGGCACCTCACCCCTCCACTTT; CDR3 protein: CASSTRTGGTSPLHF
clone size: -; D gene: TRBD1; J gene: TRBJ2-1; V gene: TRBV18; CDR3 DNA: TGTGCCAGCTCACTTCAGGGGGCCCACAATGAGCAGTTCTTC; CDR3 protein: CASSLQGAHNEQFF
clone size: few; D gene: -; J gene: TRBJ1-5; V gene: TRBV19; CDR3 DNA: TGTGCCAGTAAGCAGGGCCGGCAGCCCCAGCATTTT; CDR3 protein: CASKQGRQPQHF
clone size: few; D gene: -; J gene: TRBJ2-2; V gene: TRBV18; CDR3 DNA: TGTGCCAGCTCGCCGAATCGAATGACAGACACCGGGGAGCTGTTTTTT; CDR3 protein: CASSPNRMTDTGELFF
clone size: -; D gene: TRBD2; J gene: TRBJ2-1; V gene: TRBV11-2; CDR3 DNA: TGTGCCAGCAGCACAAGTATGGTAGCGGGAGAACATGAGCAGTTCTTC; CDR3 protein: CASSTSMVAGEHEQFF
clone size: once; D gene: TRBD2; J gene: TRBJ2-1; V gene: TRBV5-1; CDR3 DNA: TGCGCCAGCAGCTATACTAGCGGGAGAAATTACAATGAGCAGTTCTTC; CDR3 protein: CASSYTSGRNYNEQFF
clone size: -; D gene: -; J gene: TRBJ2-3; V gene: TRBV28; CDR3 DNA: TGTGCCAGCAGCCCCCCGTGGAGTGATACGCAGTATTTT; CDR3 protein: CASSPPWSDTQYF
clone size: few; D gene: -; J gene: TRBJ2-7; V gene: TRBV4-1; CDR3 DNA: TGCGCCAGCAGCCAAGAAGCGGGCAGGAGCTCCTACGAGCAGTACTTC; CDR3 protein: CASSQEAGRSSYEQYF
clone size: -; D gene: -; J gene: TRBJ2-7; V gene: TRBV2; CDR3 DNA: TGTGCCAGCAGTGCGTTGAGCGGGCAGGGCGTATCTCACTTC; CDR3 protein: CASSALSGQGVSHF
clone size: -; D gene: TRBD2; J gene: TRBJ2-5; V gene: TRBV10-2; CDR3 DNA: TGCGCCAGCAGACCTTCGGGGACTAGCGGGAGACGCGAGACCCAGTACTTC; CDR3 protein: CASRPSGTSGRRETQYF
clone size: -; D gene: -; J gene: TRBJ1-4; V gene: TRBV7-3; CDR3 DNA: TGTGCCAGCAGCTCCTACGAAAATCACAGTAATGAAAAACTGTTTTTT; CDR3 protein: CASSSYENHSNEKLFF
clone size: -; D gene: TRBD1; J gene: TRBJ2-7; V gene: TRBV25-1; CDR3 DNA: TGTGCCAGAAGACCCGGGACAGGTCCCCCCCACTACGAGCAGTACTTC; CDR3 protein: CARRPGTGPPHYEQYF
clone size: -; D gene: -; J gene: TRBJ2-3; V gene: TRBV6-4; CDR3 DNA: TGTGCCAGCAGTTCAAGTCCCGGGAGTGGAGCAGATACGCAGTATTTT; CDR3 protein: CASSSSPGSGADTQYF
clone size: -; D gene: TRBD1; J gene: TRBJ2-1; V gene: TRBV6-5; CDR3 DNA: TGTGCCAGCAGTCCCGACAGGGACAACTACAATGAGCAGTTCTTC; CDR3 protein: CASSPDRDNYNEQFF
clone size: -; D gene: -; J gene: TRBJ2-1; V gene: TRBV4-2; CDR3 DNA: TGTGCCAGCAGCCAAGATTCGCGAGAATACAATGAGCAGTTCTTC; CDR3 protein: CASSQDSREYNEQFF
clone size: -; D gene: -; J gene: TRBJ1-1; V gene: TRBV19; CDR3 DNA: TGTGCCAGTTCCGGATTGAGGCCGAGGAACACTGAAGCTTTCTTT; CDR3 protein: CASSGLRPRNTEAFF
clone size: few; D gene: -; J gene: TRBJ2-1; V gene: TRBV7-6; CDR3 DNA: TGTGCCAGCAGCTTAGATCTAGGTTTCGCCCTACCACAGTTCTTC; CDR3 protein: CASSLDLGFALPQFF
clone size: -; D gene: TRBD2; J gene: TRBJ2-7; V gene: TRBV4-1; CDR3 DNA: TGCGCCAGCAGCCAGGTCCCGGGACTAGCGGGGAACTACGAGCAGTACTTC; CDR3 protein: CASSQVPGLAGNYEQYF
clone size: -; D gene: TRBD1; J gene: TRBJ1-6; V gene: TRBV15; CDR3 DNA: TGTGCCACCAGCAGACCGGGACAGGGGGCTTATGCACCCCTCCACTTT; CDR3 protein: CATSRPGQGAYAPLHF
clone size: few; D gene: TRBD1; J gene: TRBJ2-3; V gene: TRBV4-1; CDR3 DNA: TGCGCCAGCAGCCCCGGGGGGACAGGGCAGGAAGATACGCAGTATTTT; CDR3 protein: CASSPGGTGQEDTQYF
clone size: -; D gene: -; J gene: TRBJ2-7; V gene: TRBV24-1; CDR3 DNA: TGTGCCACCAGTGGCGGACACGACGAGCAGTACTTC; CDR3 protein: CATSGGHDEQYF
clone size: -; D gene: TRBD1; J gene: TRBJ2-1; V gene: TRBV25-1; CDR3 DNA: TGTGCCAGCAGTGAATCGGGACAGCGAAATGAGCAGTTCTTC; CDR3 protein: CASSESGQRNEQFF
clone size: -; D gene: -; J gene: TRBJ2-3; V gene: TRBV24-1; CDR3 DNA: TGTGCCACCAGTGAACCTCGCTCTACCACAGATACGCAGTATTTT; CDR3 protein: CATSEPRSTTDTQYF
clone size: once; D gene: TRBD2; J gene: TRBJ2-5; V gene: TRBV3-1/TRBV3-2; CDR3 DNA: TGTGCCAGCAGACCCCTGGGACTAGCAGGGACCCAGTACTTC; CDR3 protein: CASRPLGLAGTQYF
clone size: -; D gene: TRBD1; J gene: TRBJ1-1; V gene: TRBV5-6; CDR3 DNA: TGTGCCAGCAGCTGGACCGGGACAGGGGTTACTGAAGCTTTCTTT; CDR3 protein: CASSWTGTGVTEAFF
clone size: -; D gene: TRBD1; J gene: TRBJ1-2; V gene: TRBV2; CDR3 DNA: TGTGCCAGCAGTTTGGATGGGACAGTCTATGGCTACACCTTC; CDR3 protein: CASSLDGTVYGYTF
clone size: once; D gene: TRBD1; J gene: TRBJ2-7; V gene: TRBV5-1; CDR3 DNA: TGCGCCAGCAGCATAGGACAGGGGGGCGAGCAGTACTTC; CDR3 protein: CASSIGQGGEQYF
clone size: few; D gene: -; J gene: TRBJ1-2; V gene: TRBV7-2; CDR3 DNA: TGTGCCAGCAGCTTAGTGGTCAGGGGCTATGGCTACACCTTC; CDR3 protein: CASSLVVRGYGYTF
clone size: -; D gene: -; J gene: TRBJ2-1; V gene: TRBV2; CDR3 DNA: TGTGCCAGCAGTTATAGACTGGGGAGCTCCTACAATGAGCAGTTCTTC; CDR3 protein: CASSYRLGSSYNEQFF
clone size: -; D gene: -; J gene: TRBJ2-7; V gene: TRBV6-1; CDR3 DNA: TGTGCCAGCAGTGAATTAAGTTTTATAAGGACAGCCAGCGAGCAGTACTTC; CDR3 protein: CASSELSFIRTASEQYF
clone size: -; D gene: -; J gene: TRBJ2-3; V gene: TRBV29-1; CDR3 DNA: TGCAGCGTTCTTCTACGGGGGAACACAGATACGCAGTATTTT; CDR3 protein: CSVLLRGNTDTQYF
clone size: few; D gene: -; J gene: TRBJ1-1; V gene: TRBV29-1; CDR3 DNA: TGCAGCGTTGCCTCGGTGATGAACACTGAAGCTTTCTTT; CDR3 protein: CSVASVMNTEAFF
clone size: -; D gene: -; J gene: TRBJ1-2; V gene: TRBV2; CDR3 DNA: TGTGCCAGCAGTGAGATCGGGATGGCGGGCTATGGCTACACCTTC; CDR3 protein: CASSEIGMAGYGYTF
clone size: -; D gene: -; J gene: TRBJ2-5; V gene: TRBV28; CDR3 DNA: TGTGCCAGCAGTTCTCAAGAGACCCAGTACTTC; CDR3 protein: CASSSQETQYF
clone size: -; D gene: TRBD1; J gene: TRBJ1-1; V gene: TRBV6-6; CDR3 DNA: TGTGCCAGCAGTTCCCCACAGGGGGCGGGGACTGAAGCTTTCTTT; CDR3 protein: CASSSPQGAGTEAFF
clone size: -; D gene: -; J gene: TRBJ1-5; V gene: TRBV27; CDR3 DNA: TGTGCCAGCAGTTTCATTTTTAGCAATCAGCCCCAGCATTTT; CDR3 protein: CASSFIFSNQPQHF
clone size: -; D gene: -; J gene: TRBJ2-7; V gene: TRBV12-3/TRBV12-4; CDR3 DNA: TGTGCCAGCAGTTTACCCACGGGGGAGCAGTACTTC; CDR3 protein: CASSLPTGEQYF
clone size: -; D gene: -; J gene: TRBJ2-4; V gene: TRBV4-1; CDR3 DNA: TGCGCCAGCAGCCAAGAAGTGTCGGAGAACATTCAGTACTTC; CDR3 protein: CASSQEVSENIQYF
clone size: once; D gene: -; J gene: TRBJ1-1; V gene: TRBV6-5; CDR3 DNA: TGTGCCAGCAGTTACTCTCAGGGGCCCGAAGCTTTCTTT; CDR3 protein: CASSYSQGPEAFF
clone size: -; D gene: TRBD2; J gene: TRBJ2-1; V gene: TRBV7-3; CDR3 DNA: TGTGCCAGCAGCACACGGAGCGGGGGGGCTACTCCGCATGAGCAGTTCTTC; CDR3 protein: CASSTRSGGATPHEQFF
clone size: -; D gene: -; J gene: TRBJ2-3; V gene: TRBV5-1; CDR3 DNA: TGCGCCAGCAGCTTGGAAAAGGGGAACACGGATACGCAGTATTTT; CDR3 protein: CASSLEKGNTDTQYF
clone size: -; D gene: TRBD1; J gene: TRBJ1-1; V gene: TRBV18; CDR3 DNA: TGTGCCAGCTCACCACAACGAACTACAACGACAGGGGGGAACACTGAAGCTTTCTTT; CDR3 protein: CASSPQRTTTTGGNTEAFF
clone size: -; D gene: TRBD1; J gene: TRBJ1-1; V gene: TRBV5-1; CDR3 DNA: TGCGCCAGCAGCCCTTGGACAGGGGTCGGGACTGAAGCTTTCTTT; CDR3 protein: CASSPWTGVGTEAFF
clone size: -; D gene: -; J gene: TRBJ2-2; V gene: TRBV19; CDR3 DNA: TGTGCCAGTAGCCTCACAGGGAACACCGGGGAGCTGTTTTTT; CDR3 protein: CASSLTGNTGELFF
clone size: -; D gene: -; J gene: TRBJ1-6; V gene: TRBV30; CDR3 DNA: TGTGCCTGGAGCGGTATGGGGAGCTCCTATAATTCACCCCTCCACTTT; CDR3 protein: CAWSGMGSSYNSPLHF
clone size: -; D gene: TRBD1; J gene: TRBJ1-6; V gene: TRBV11-1; CDR3 DNA: TGTGCCAGCAGCCTCCACAGGGGAAGTAATTCACCCCTCCACTTT; CDR3 protein: CASSLHRGSNSPLHF
clone size: -; D gene: -; J gene: TRBJ1-1; V gene: TRBV6-1; CDR3 DNA: TGTGCCAGCAGTGAAGGGGGGCGGACTGAAGCTTTCTTT; CDR3 protein: CASSEGGRTEAFF
clone size: -; D gene: TRBD1; J gene: TRBJ2-7; V gene: TRBV5-5; CDR3 DNA: TGTGCCAGCAGCTTGGTGGGACAGGGAGCCTACGAGCAGTACTTC; CDR3 protein: CASSLVGQGAYEQYF
clone size: -; D gene: -; J gene: TRBJ1-2; V gene: TRBV5-1; CDR3 DNA: TGCGCCAGCAGCACCGTTGGACAAAAAGGGGATGGCTACACCTTC; CDR3 protein: CASSTVGQKGDGYTF
clone size: -; D gene: TRBD1; J gene: TRBJ2-3; V gene: TRBV11-1; CDR3 DNA: TGTGCCAGCAGCTTTCAGGGGGCCGGCACAGATACGCAGTATTTT; CDR3 protein: CASSFQGAGTDTQYF